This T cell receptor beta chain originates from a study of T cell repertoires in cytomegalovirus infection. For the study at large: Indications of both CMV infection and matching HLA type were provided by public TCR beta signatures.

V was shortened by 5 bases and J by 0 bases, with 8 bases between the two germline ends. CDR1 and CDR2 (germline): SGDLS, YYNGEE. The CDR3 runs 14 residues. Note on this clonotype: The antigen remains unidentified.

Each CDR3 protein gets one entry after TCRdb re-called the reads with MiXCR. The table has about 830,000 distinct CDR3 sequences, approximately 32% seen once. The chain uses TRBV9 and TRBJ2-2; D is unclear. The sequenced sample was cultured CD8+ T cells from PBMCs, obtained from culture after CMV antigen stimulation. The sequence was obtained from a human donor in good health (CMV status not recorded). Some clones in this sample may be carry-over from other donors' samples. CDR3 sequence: CASRQRTNTGELFF. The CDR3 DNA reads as TGTGCCAGCAGGCAGAGGACGAACACCGGGGAGCTGTTTTTT.